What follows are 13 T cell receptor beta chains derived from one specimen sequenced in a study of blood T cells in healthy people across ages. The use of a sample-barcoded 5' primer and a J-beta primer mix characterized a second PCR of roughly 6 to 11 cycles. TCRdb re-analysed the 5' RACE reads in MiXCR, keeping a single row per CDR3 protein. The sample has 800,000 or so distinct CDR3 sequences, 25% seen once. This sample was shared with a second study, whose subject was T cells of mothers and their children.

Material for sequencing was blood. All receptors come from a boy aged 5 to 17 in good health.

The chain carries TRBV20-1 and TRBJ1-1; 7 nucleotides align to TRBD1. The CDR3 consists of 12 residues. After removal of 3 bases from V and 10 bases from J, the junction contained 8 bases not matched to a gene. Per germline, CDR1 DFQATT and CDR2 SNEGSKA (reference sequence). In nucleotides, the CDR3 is TGCAGTGCTAGCGGACAGGCCCGGGGAGCTTTCTTT. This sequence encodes CSASGQARGAFF.

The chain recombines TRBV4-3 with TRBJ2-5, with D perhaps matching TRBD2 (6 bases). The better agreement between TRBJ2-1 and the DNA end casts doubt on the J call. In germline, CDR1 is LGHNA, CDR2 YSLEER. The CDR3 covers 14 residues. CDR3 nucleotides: TGCGCCAGCAGCCAAGATCACGGCGGGGTACTTCAGTTCTTC. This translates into CASSQDHGGVLQFF.

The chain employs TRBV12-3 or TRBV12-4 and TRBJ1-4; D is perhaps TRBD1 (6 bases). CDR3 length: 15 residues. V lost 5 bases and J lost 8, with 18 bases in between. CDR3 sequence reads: CASSTVPGALEKLFF. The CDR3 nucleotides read TGTGCCAGCAGTACGGTACCAGGGGCCTTGGAAAAACTGTTTTTT.

The CDR3: CASSPRGREGQNEQFF. For the CDR3, the DNA is TGTGCCAGCAGTCCCCGCGGGCGGGAGGGTCAGAATGAGCAGTTCTTC. The rearrangement uses TRBV27 and TRBJ2-1, with 9 nucleotides matching TRBD2. Germline V gene data show CDR1 as MNHEY and CDR2 as SMNVEV (reference sequence). V lost 5 bases, J lost 7 bases, and 12 bases stayed unmatched. The CDR3 has 16 amino acids.

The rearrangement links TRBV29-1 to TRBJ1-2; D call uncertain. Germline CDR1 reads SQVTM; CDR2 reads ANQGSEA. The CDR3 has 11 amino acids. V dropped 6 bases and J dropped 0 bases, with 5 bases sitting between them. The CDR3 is CSVETNYGYTF. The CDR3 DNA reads TGCAGCGTGGAAACTAACTATGGCTACACCTTC.

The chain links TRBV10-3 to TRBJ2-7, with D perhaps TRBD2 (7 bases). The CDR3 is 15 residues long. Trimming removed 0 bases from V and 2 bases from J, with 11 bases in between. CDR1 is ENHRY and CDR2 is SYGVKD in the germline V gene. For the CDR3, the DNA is TGTGCCATCAGTGAGTCCGGCGGGGGCCCCTACGAGCAGTACTTC. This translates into CAISESGGGPYEQYF.

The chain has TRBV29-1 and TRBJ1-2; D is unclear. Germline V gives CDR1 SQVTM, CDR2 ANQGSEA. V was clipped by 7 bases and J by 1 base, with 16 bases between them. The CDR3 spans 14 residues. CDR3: CSAAATFDNYGYTF. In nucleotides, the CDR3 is TGCAGCGCCGCCGCCACGTTCGATAACTATGGCTACACCTTC.

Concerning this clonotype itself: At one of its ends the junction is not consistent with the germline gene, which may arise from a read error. CDR3 loop: CASSSTGINQPQHF. DNA for the CDR3: TGTGCCAGCAGTTCCACAGGAATCAATCAGCCCCAACATTTT. The rearrangement links TRBV12-3 or TRBV12-4 to TRBJ1-5; tentatively, D is TRBD1 (5 bases). The CDR3 consists of 14 residues.

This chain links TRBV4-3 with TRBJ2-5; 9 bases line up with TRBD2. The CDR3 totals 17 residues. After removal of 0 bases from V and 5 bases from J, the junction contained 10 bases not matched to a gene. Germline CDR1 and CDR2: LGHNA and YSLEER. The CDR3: CASSQERLLAGWETQYF. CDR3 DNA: TGCGCCAGCAGCCAAGAGAGGCTACTAGCGGGCTGGGAGACCCAGTACTTC.

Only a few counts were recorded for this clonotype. CDR3 region: CASSPPGQGNEKLFF. As DNA, the CDR3 is TGCGCCAGCAGCCCCCCGGGACAGGGGAATGAAAAACTGTTTTTT. The gene calls are TRBV5-1 and TRBJ1-4; 10 bases fit TRBD1. The V segment lost 4 bases and the J segment 5 bases; nucleotides outside the gene matches: 5. The CDR3 loop spans 15 amino acids. Germline lookup yields CDR1 SGHRS and CDR2 YFSETQ.

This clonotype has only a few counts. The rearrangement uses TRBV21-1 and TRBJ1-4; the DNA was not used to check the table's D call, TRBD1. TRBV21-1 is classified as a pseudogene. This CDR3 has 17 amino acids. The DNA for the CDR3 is TGTGCCAGCAGCAAAGCGAGGGCAGCCCCTTTAGGGGAAAAACTGTTTTTT. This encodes CASSKARAAPLGEKLFF.

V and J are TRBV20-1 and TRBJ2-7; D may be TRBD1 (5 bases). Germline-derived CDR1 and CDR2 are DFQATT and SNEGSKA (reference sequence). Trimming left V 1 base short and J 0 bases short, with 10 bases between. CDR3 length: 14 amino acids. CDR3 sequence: CSARGTMGSYEQYF. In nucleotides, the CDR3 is TGCAGTGCTAGAGGGACAATGGGCTCCTACGAGCAGTACTTC.

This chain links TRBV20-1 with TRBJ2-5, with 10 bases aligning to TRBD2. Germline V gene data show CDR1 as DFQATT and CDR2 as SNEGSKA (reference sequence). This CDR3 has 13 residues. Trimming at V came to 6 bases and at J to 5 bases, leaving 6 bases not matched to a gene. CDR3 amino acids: CSAGAGGLETQYF. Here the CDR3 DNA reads TGCAGTGCGGGAGCGGGGGGGCTTGAGACCCAGTACTTC.